The sequence of this T cell receptor (beta chain) was determined in a study of blood T cell repertoires in COVID-19. Whole-study context: COVID-19 samples collected from the United States, Italy and Spain covered acute and convalescent phases. T cells, B-cell-depleted T cells, or PBMCs provided the cDNA or gDNA that served as material.

In its sample, this clone was seen once. Original analysis: Nucleated cell counts were estimated from reference gene primer amplification. Sequencing was performed with immunoSEQ multiplex PCR; in TCRdb, only in-frame clones are kept and a portion is missing. The V and J calls and clone size come from that table; D and trimming were worked out from the DNA. This table holds about 230,000 clones, around 84% found once. Germline V gives CDR1 KGHSH, CDR2 LQKENI. The V gene lost 0 bases and the J gene lost 1 base, with 7 bases spanning the gap. The CDR3 has 14 residues. This chain uses TRBV18 with TRBJ2-7; no clear D. The TCR was taken from a woman in her 40s who had recovered from COVID-19. Sequences were obtained from peripheral blood. The CDR3 DNA sequence: TGTGCCAGCTCACCACCGGCAGATTCCTACGAGCAGTACTTC. It encodes CASSPPADSYEQYF.